This T cell receptor beta chain was retrieved from a study of T cells in Graves' hyperthyroidism and ophthalmopathy. Study-wide results and caveats: A 13 V-J signature model discriminated ophthalmopathy versus stable hyperthyroidism.

Every diagnosis used clinical symptoms, serum thyroxine and TRAb, thyroid ultrasound and orbital computed tomography. Out of 8.5 to 10 ml of fresh peripheral blood came the PBMCs. RNA transcripts provided the source from which TCR beta CDR3 regions were amplified. RT-PCR in the first round (using the HTBI primer set) targeted the TCR CDR3. TCRdb reprocessed the multiplex PCR reads via MiXCR and lists one record per CDR3 protein. The table has fewer than 850,000 distinct CDR3 sequences, roughly a sixth seen once. In regard to this clonotype: As yet, its antigen is unknown.

The germline V gene has CDR1 GTSNPN and CDR2 SVGIG (reference sequence). This CDR3 region has 12 residues. V lost 2 bases and J lost 2, with 6 bases in between. The sample comprised blood. This sequence originates from a man between 45 and 60 years old with Graves' hyperthyroidism. This rearrangement joins TRBV30 to TRBJ1-2; perhaps TRBD1 as D (5 bases). CDR3 nucleotides: TGTGCCTGGAGTACAGGAAACTATGGCTACACCTTC. Its protein product is CAWSTGNYGYTF.